These T cell receptor beta chains were read from a single sample in a study of T cells in Graves' hyperthyroidism and ophthalmopathy. One entry per CDR3 protein results from TCRdb running MiXCR on the multiplex PCR reads. The sample has about 660,000 distinct CDR3 sequences, just under 45% seen once. The sequenced material came from peripheral blood or thyroid tissue (not recorded which). The receptors derive from an adult man with Graves' disease, either hyperthyroidism or ophthalmopathy (not recorded which). Both conserved end residues are part of each CDR3. The D gene is left open where the match is weak.

CDR3aa	d_gene	v_gene	j_gene
CASSPSGVEAFF	.	TRBV7-3	TRBJ1-1
CASSLDIRGNSPLHF	.	TRBV28	TRBJ1-6
CASSTGTSGSTTGELFF	TRBD2	TRBV19	TRBJ2-2
CSAAAGQNTEAFF	.	TRBV29-1	TRBJ1-1
CASSLAGATDTEAFF	.	TRBV7-8	TRBJ1-1
CASSSLQGEPQHF	TRBD1	TRBV9	TRBJ1-5
CSARDPGIGYEQYF	.	TRBV20-1	TRBJ2-7
CASSFEREGQETQYF	TRBD2	TRBV12-3/TRBV12-4	TRBJ2-5
CASSSGEGQNSPLHF	TRBD1	TRBV5-1	TRBJ1-6
CASSPWDNSPLHF	.	TRBV7-8	TRBJ1-6
CSVGALNQPQHF	.	TRBV29-1	TRBJ1-5
CASSLDRGSTAFF	TRBD1	TRBV5-5	TRBJ1-1
CSVADSPNEKLFF	.	TRBV29-1	TRBJ1-4
CATSEAGRWQETQYF	.	TRBV15	TRBJ2-5
CASSVEAPGGRLYEQYF	TRBD2	TRBV9	TRBJ2-7
CSAFGSGANVLTF	.	TRBV20-1	TRBJ2-6
CASSSPGSAEAFF	.	TRBV6-1	TRBJ1-1